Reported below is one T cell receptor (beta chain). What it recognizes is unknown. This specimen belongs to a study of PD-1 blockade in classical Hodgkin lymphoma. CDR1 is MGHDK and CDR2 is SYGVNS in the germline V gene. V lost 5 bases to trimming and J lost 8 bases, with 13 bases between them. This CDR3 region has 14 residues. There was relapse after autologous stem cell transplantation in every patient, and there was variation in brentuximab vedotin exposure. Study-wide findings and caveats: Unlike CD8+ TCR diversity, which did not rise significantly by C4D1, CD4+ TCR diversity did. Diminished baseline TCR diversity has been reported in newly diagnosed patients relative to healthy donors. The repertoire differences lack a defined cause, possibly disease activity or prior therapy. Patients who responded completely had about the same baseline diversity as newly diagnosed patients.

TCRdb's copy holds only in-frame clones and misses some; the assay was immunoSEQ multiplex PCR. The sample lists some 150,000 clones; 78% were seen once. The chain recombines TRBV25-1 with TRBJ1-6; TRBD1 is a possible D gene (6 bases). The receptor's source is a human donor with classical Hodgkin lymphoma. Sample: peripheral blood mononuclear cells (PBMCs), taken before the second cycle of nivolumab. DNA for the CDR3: TGTGCCAGCAGTACAGGGCTCGGGGATTCACCCCTCCACTTT. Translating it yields CASSTGLGDSPLHF.